This record looks at one TCR beta chain sequence and its context. The target antigen is unknown. This entry belongs to a study of cytomegalovirus exposure and HLA in healthy donors. Regarding the study as a whole: Donor immune exposure was known only as CMV serostatus. The authors later found most CMV-associated TCR beta chains appeared HLA-restricted.

Germline values: CDR1 ENHRY, CDR2 SYGVKD. V lost 2 bases and J lost 5, with 13 bases in between. The CDR3 consists of 15 residues. PCR primers comprised 60 Vbeta and 13 Jbeta primers. Methods used by the authors: Some 10 million of some 80 million unique TCR beta chains were shared, per a later count. TCRdb's copy holds only in-frame clones and misses some; the assay was immunoSEQ multiplex PCR. The D gene and trimming were derived from the DNA, and the V and J assignments and clone size from that table. The sample comprises 180,000 or so clones, about 83% of which are singletons, and 2.5% to 3% rests with the top ten.

This clonotype originated in a female donor in good health and CMV-seronegative. The chain carries TRBV10-3 and TRBJ2-1; D is perhaps TRBD1 (6 bases). Sequenced: PBMCs. As DNA, the CDR3 is TGTGCCATCAGTGAGGGAACAGGGCCCCACAATGAGCAGTTCTTC. Protein: CAISEGTGPHNEQFF.